This passage covers 3 T cell receptor beta chains from one sample sequenced in a study of tumor and adjacent non-tumor tissue in lung cancer (dated by TCRdb to the late 2010s). The library was built by means of multiplex PCR. Sequencing was performed on an Illumina HiSeq 2500. TCRbeta libraries were built by three rounds of nested PCR using primers (Table S4), following protocols modified from ARM-PCR. TCRdb cleaned the public reads at Q25 with fastp, built clones with MiXCR and kept in-frame beta chains. Rows with one shared CDR3 protein collapse into an entry with the most common genes and DNA. Recorded for this sample are more than 55,000 distinct CDR3 sequences; around two thirds of them occurred a single time. Under 35% of the sample is in the top ten clones. RNA was extracted from bulk unsorted tissue and checked for quality with a NanoDrop ND-1000 and an Agilent 2100. Normal lung samples were distant non-tumor tissue taken more than 3 cm from the tumor edge.

Specimen: distant non-tumor lung tissue. These receptors all come from a man aged 70-80 years with non-small cell lung cancer.

J is TRBJ2-1 and V is TRBV12-3 or TRBV12-4, with D perhaps matching TRBD1 (8 bases). The CDR3 has 14 amino acids. The ends were cut back, 6 bases at V and 4 bases at J, with 13 bases in the middle. The CDR3 coding sequence is TGTGCCAGCAGCCTACAGGGGGGGTACAATGAGCAGTTCTTC. Amino acids: CASSLQGGYNEQFF.

As for this clonotype: A read error may explain this, as a much larger clone is one base away. This chain joins TRBV5-1 and TRBJ2-1, with D tentatively TRBD2 (6 bases). This CDR3 spans 15 amino acids. In germline, CDR1 is SGHRS, CDR2 YFSETQ. V was clipped by 4 bases and J by 5 bases, with 16 bases between them. The CDR3 DNA follows: TGCGCCAGCAGCCAGCGGGCTAGCGCTCACAATGAGCAGTTCTTC. Translated: CASSQRASAHNEQFF.

As to this clonotype: One junction end does not reproduce the germline sequence, and a read error may be involved. This chain links TRBV11-2 with TRBJ2-5, with 8 bases matching TRBD2. CDR1 is SGHAT and CDR2 is FQNNGV in the germline V gene. There are 17 residues in the CDR3. The CDR3 reads CASSLGPSGGVQETQYF. The CDR3 DNA sequence: TGCGCCAGCAGCTTAGGTCCCTCGGGGGGGGTTCAAGAGACCCAGTACTTC. The full variable domain, completed using reference TRBV11-2 and TRBJ2-5, is EAGVAQSPRYKIIEKRQSVAFWCNPISGHATLYWYQQILGQGPKLLIQFQNNGVVDDSQLPKDRFSAERLKGVDSTLKIQPAKLEDSAVYLCASSLGPSGGVQETQYFGPGTRLLVL.